This note documents a single TCR beta chain sequence. Investigators spread the genomic DNA of each subset evenly over several immunoSEQ plates. Using immunoSEQ multiplex PCR, the repertoire was profiled, and TCRdb retains in-frame clones only, with some absent. The sample holds roughly 640,000 clones, 95% to 98% seen once. In germline, CDR1 is SGHRS, CDR2 YFSETQ. This CDR3 has 15 residues. Donors included only healthy HIV-negative adults lacking recent acute infections or vaccinations. There were only Caucasian adults among the donors, and all lived in Nashville, Tennessee. The data originate from a study of shared clonotypes between healthy human individuals.

This clonotype originated in a woman in her 30s in good health. The V gene is TRBV5-1, the J gene TRBJ2-5; D perhaps matches TRBD2 (5 bases). The end of the DNA fits TRBJ2-7 better, so the J call may be wrong. Sequenced input: naive CD4+ T cells sorted from blood. Subset reported: CD45RA+ positively selected. The CDR3 sequence: CASSLAPLGGYEQYF. CDR3 in DNA: TGCGCCAGCAGCTTGGCCCCACTAGGAGGCTACGAGCAGTACTTC.